These 25 T cell receptor beta chains were sequenced from one sample in a study of T cell responses to AZD1222 COVID-19 vaccine. The protocol was immunoSEQ multiplex PCR, while the TCRdb copy is restricted to in-frame clones and leaves out a portion. The sample shows 200,000 to 250,000 clones, about 92% of them seen only once. This material consisted of peripheral blood, taken on day 0 of MenACWY control vaccination. The receptors stem from an adult in good health.

The chain joins TRBV18 to TRBJ2-6; weak D call: TRBD2 (5 bases). The germline CDR1 and CDR2 sequences are KGHSH and LQKENI. CDR3 size: 16 residues. V lost 5 bases and J lost 0, with 11 bases in between. CDR3 coding DNA: TGTGCCAGCTCAGGACTCCCAGCCTCTGGGGCCAACGTCCTGACTTTC. Protein product: CASSGLPASGANVLTF.

V usage is TRBV27 and J usage is TRBJ1-2, with TRBD1 identical over 10 bases. Trimming took 4 bases from V and 5 from J; bases not matched to a gene: 4. Germline V gene sequence: CDR1 MNHEY, CDR2 SMNVEV (reference sequence). The CDR3 sequence is 14 residues long. CDR3 sequence: CASSSWTGGYGYTF. For the CDR3, the DNA is TGTGCCAGCAGTTCCTGGACAGGGGGTTATGGCTACACCTTC.

The J gene is TRBJ2-1, the V gene TRBV27; D not resolved. With 4 bases removed from V and 5 bases from J, the gap between germline ends came to 9 bases. The germline CDR1 and CDR2 sequences are MNHEY and SMNVEV (reference sequence). The CDR3 spans 13 residues. CDR3 sequence reads: CASSWTRDNEQFF. CDR3 bases: TGTGCCAGCAGTTGGACCCGGGACAATGAGCAGTTCTTC.

This sequence joins TRBV7-9 and TRBJ1-1, with D unresolved. The CDR3 loop spans 13 amino acids. V lost 1 base and J 3 bases, leaving 6 bases between the germline ends. Germline assignment: CDR1 SEHNR and CDR2 FQNEAQ (reference sequence). CDR3 DNA: TGTGCCAGCAGCTTAGAACCGGACACTGAAGCTTTCTTT. Residues: CASSLEPDTEAFF.

This clone was found once. The chain is built from TRBV6-1 and TRBJ2-1; 9 positions agree with TRBD2. The CDR3 is made up of 16 amino acids. Germline V gene data show CDR1 as MNHNS and CDR2 as SASEGT. The trim removed 2 bases at V and 6 bases at J, leaving 8 bases unmatched. The CDR3 DNA reads TGTGCCAGCAGTGAAACTCCGCTAGCGGGGACCAATGAGCAGTTCTTC. Protein sequence: CASSETPLAGTNEQFF.

V and J are TRBV10-1 and TRBJ1-2; unclear D gene. Trimming took 0 bases from V and 4 from J, leaving 9 bases between them. Germline-derived CDR1 and CDR2 are WNHNN and SYGVQD (reference sequence). This CDR3 is 14 amino acids long. The CDR3 sequence: CASSESGSVYGYTF. The CDR3 bases are TGCGCCAGCAGTGAGTCCGGGTCCGTCTATGGCTACACCTTC.

The CDR3 DNA sequence: TGTGCCAGCAGCTTAGGGTCGGGACGCGAAAACATTCAGTACTTC. Amino acid sequence: CASSLGSGRENIQYF. The rearrangement joins TRBV5-4 to TRBJ2-4, with D perhaps being TRBD1 or TRBD2 (5 bases each). V lost 2 bases to trimming and J lost 5 bases, with 14 bases between them. Germline CDR1 reads SGHNT; CDR2 reads YYREEE (reference sequence). The CDR3 runs 15 residues.

The V call is TRBV4-1, the J call TRBJ1-4, with 8 bases lining up with TRBD1. Germline CDR1 MGHRA, CDR2 YSYEKL. V shed 4 bases, J shed 6 bases, and the junction held 4 bases outside the gene matches. There are 14 residues in the CDR3. This CDR3 reads CASSRDRRYEKLFF. CDR3 in DNA: TGCGCCAGCAGCCGGGACAGGCGGTATGAAAAACTGTTTTTT.

The count of this clone is one. The chain recombines TRBV28 with TRBJ2-7, with TRBD1 as a possible D gene (5 bases). V was trimmed by 2 bases and J by 2 bases, leaving 10 bases between them. Germline CDR1 and CDR2: MDHEN and SYDVKM. The CDR3 spans 14 residues. The CDR3 bases are TGTGCCAGCAGTTTACCAGGGATGGCCTACGAGCAGTACTTC. Its protein is CASSLPGMAYEQYF.

V is TRBV18 and J is TRBJ2-6; D not certain. Germline values: CDR1 KGHSH, CDR2 LQKENI. Deletions cut 8 bases from V and 0 bases from J, with 17 bases between. This CDR3 contains 17 residues. The CDR3 DNA is TGTGCCAGCCGCCTTGGAAGCCCAGTCTCTGGGGCCAACGTCCTGACTTTC. This gives the protein CASRLGSPVSGANVLTF.

J is TRBJ1-4 and V is TRBV19; TRBD1 aligns across 9 bases. The CDR3 contains 15 residues. Germline values: CDR1 LNHDA, CDR2 SQIVND (reference sequence). The trim removed 5 bases at V and 3 bases at J, leaving 4 bases unmatched. CDR3 sequence (DNA): TGTGCCAGTAGTCACAGACAGGGGGCTAATGAAAAACTGTTTTTT. Translation: CASSHRQGANEKLFF.

The chain uses TRBV7-2 and TRBJ2-5; D unresolved. CDR1 is SGHTA, CDR2 FQGNSA, per germline. The CDR3 is made up of 13 amino acids. Trimming shortened V by 3 bases and J by 0 bases, and 5 bases separated the two germline ends. The CDR3 region is CASSFPNQETQYF. The CDR3 nucleotides read TGTGCCAGCAGCTTTCCCAACCAAGAGACCCAGTACTTC.

This sequence joins TRBV5-1 and TRBJ2-3, with TRBD2 as a possible D gene (6 bases). In germline, CDR1 is SGHRS, CDR2 YFSETQ. V was shortened by 4 bases and J by 7 bases, with 13 bases between the two germline ends. This CDR3 region has 13 residues. The CDR3 bases are TGCGCCAGCAGCAGCACTAGCACCAATACGCAGTATTTT. Protein product: CASSSTSTNTQYF. Combining the CDR3 with reference TRBV5-1 and TRBJ2-3 gives the whole variable domain KAGVTQTPRYLIKTRGQQVTLSCSPISGHRSVSWYQQTPGQGLQFLFEYFSETQRNKGNFPGRFSGRQFSNSRSEMNVSTLELGDSALYLCASSSTSTNTQYFGPGTRLTVL.

V usage is TRBV9 and J usage is TRBJ2-3, with a tentative D call TRBD2 (6 bases). The CDR3 consists of 15 residues. Germline V gene sequence: CDR1 SGDLS, CDR2 YYNGEE. V was shortened by 7 bases and J by 0 bases, with 15 bases between the two germline ends. The CDR3 loop reads CASDLAGFSTDTQYF. The CDR3 coding sequence is TGTGCCAGCGATCTGGCGGGGTTTAGCACAGATACGCAGTATTTT.

The chain is built from TRBV6-6 and TRBJ2-7; D may be TRBD1 (5 bases). This CDR3 has 13 amino acids. Trimming shortened V by 11 bases and J by 6 bases, and 20 bases separated the two germline ends. Germline lookup yields CDR1 MNHNY and CDR2 SVGAGI (reference sequence). CDR3 nucleotide sequence: TGTGCCGCAGTTCAAGGGGCGCTTGCCGAGCAGTACTTC. It specifies CAAVQGALAEQYF.

This chain joins TRBV27 and TRBJ2-5; 9 positions match TRBD1. Unmatched junction bases numbered 7, after V lost 5 bases and J lost 6 bases. The CDR3 extends over 14 amino acids. CDR1 and CDR2 from the germline V gene are MNHEY and SMNVEV (reference sequence). DNA of the CDR3: TGTGCCAGCAGTGCCTGGGACAGGGTAAAGACCCAGTACTTC. Protein sequence: CASSAWDRVKTQYF.

The V and J genes are TRBV1 and TRBJ1-5. TRBV1 is described as a pseudogene. This CDR3 contains 15 residues. The CDR3 DNA is TGCACCAGCAGCCTGAGCGGACCAATGGGTCAGCCCCAGCATTTT. This encodes CTSSLSGPMGQPQHF.

J is TRBJ2-7 and V is TRBV14; maybe TRBD1 (6 bases). Germline-derived CDR1 and CDR2 are SGHDN and FVKESK. Deletions cut 1 base from V and 8 bases from J, with 15 bases between. CDR3 size: 14 residues. The CDR3 loop is CASSQVGRGSQQYF. In DNA form, the CDR3 reads TGTGCCAGCAGCCAAGTTGGCAGGGGCTCTCAGCAGTACTTC.

This clone came up once. V usage is TRBV7-2 and J usage is TRBJ1-2; the match to TRBD1 covers 8 bases. The CDR3 consists of 17 residues. Per the germline V gene, CDR1 is SGHTA and CDR2 is FQGNSA. With V trimmed by 0 bases and J by 6 bases, 12 bases remained unmatched. CDR3 residues: CASSLATGGRGSDGYTF. DNA for the CDR3: TGTGCCAGCAGCTTAGCAACAGGGGGGCGCGGTTCCGATGGCTACACCTTC.

The J gene is TRBJ1-5, the V gene TRBV6-5; D gene ambiguous. V was clipped by 0 bases and J by 6 bases, with 9 bases between them. Germline V CDR1 and CDR2: MNHEY, SVGAGI. This CDR3 contains 14 residues. CDR3 coding DNA: TGTGCCAGCAGTTACTCGAGTCGGAGTCAGCCCCAGCATTTT. It codes for CASSYSSRSQPQHF.

The chain's CDR3 is CASSLAKTGGTEAFF. DNA of the CDR3: TGCGCCAGCAGCTTGGCAAAAACAGGGGGAACTGAAGCTTTCTTT. V and J are TRBV5-1 and TRBJ1-1; 8 nucleotides line up with TRBD1. CDR1 and CDR2 from the germline V gene are SGHRS and YFSETQ. The V gene end was trimmed by 0 bases and the J gene end by 5 bases; junction bases not matched to a gene: 6. The CDR3 sequence is 15 residues long.

This clone has just a few counts. This chain joins TRBV15 and TRBJ2-3; 14 nucleotides align to TRBD2. The CDR3 extends over 18 amino acids. Germline loops: CDR1 LNHNV, CDR2 YYDKDF (reference sequence). The V segment lost 3 bases and the J segment 1 base; nucleotides outside the gene matches: 6. The CDR3 sequence is CATSSAPGLAGGTDTQYF. The DNA for the CDR3 is TGTGCCACCAGCAGTGCCCCGGGACTAGCGGGGGGCACAGATACGCAGTATTTT.

The V call is TRBV5-1, the J call TRBJ1-2; D may be TRBD1 (5 bases). V lost 3 bases to trimming and J lost 4 bases, with 13 bases between them. This CDR3 comprises 14 residues. CDR1 is SGHRS, CDR2 YFSETQ, per germline. The CDR3 DNA sequence: TGCGCCAGCAGCTCCGGGGGAGGGTCCTATGGCTACACCTTC. Amino acid sequence: CASSSGGGSYGYTF.

This rearrangement joins TRBV18 to TRBJ2-3; the match to TRBD2 covers 8 bases. The V segment lost 1 base and the J segment 5 bases; nucleotides outside the gene matches: 14. This CDR3 region has 18 residues. CDR1 and CDR2 from the germline V gene are KGHSH and LQKENI. CDR3 in amino acids: CASSPLTTRTGGQDTQYF. In nucleotides, the CDR3 is TGTGCCAGCTCACCACTTACCACCAGGACGGGGGGGCAAGATACGCAGTATTTT.

CDR3 bases: TGTGCCAGCTCACCACCGGGATCGGGGGGGCCCCATGAGCAGTTCTTC. Translation gives CASSPPGSGGPHEQFF. The chain couples TRBV18 to TRBJ2-1, with TRBD2 matching over 8 bases. The germline gives CDR1 KGHSH, CDR2 LQKENI. The CDR3 covers 16 residues. With 0 bases clipped from V and 8 bases from J, the junction kept 9 bases outside the gene matches.